This is a list of T cell receptor beta chains from one sample in a study of blood T cell repertoires in COVID-19. Method: immunoSEQ multiplex PCR; TCRdb's copy keeps in-frame clones and lacks some. The table records roughly 290,000 clones, 75% to 90% of them present only once. The sample was PBMCs or T cells enriched from blood (not recorded which). The receptors originated from a woman in her twenties or thirties who had recovered from COVID-19. Both conserved end residues are part of each CDR3. D genes are given only for firm matches. Size tells how often a clone was seen (once, few, many) or the class of an expanded clone, and some rows leave it out.

>14|TRBJ1-6|TRBV27|TRBD1|few
TGTGCCAGCAGTACCGGGACAGGCGGTTCACCCCTCCACTTT
CASSTGTGGSPLHF
>15|TRBJ1-1|TRBV5-6|NA|NA
TGTGCCAGCAGCATCGGGACAATTGTGAACACTGAAGCTTTCTTT
CASSIGTIVNTEAFF
>16|TRBJ1-4|TRBV9|NA|NA
TGTGCCAGCAGCCCCCGGAGGAATAGCCTTGATGAAAAACTGTTTTTT
CASSPRRNSLDEKLFF
>15|TRBJ1-6|TRBV25-1|NA|NA
TGTGCCAGCAGTGAATTCGGGGTCCCCTATTCACCCCTCCACTTT
CASSEFGVPYSPLHF
>15|TRBJ2-1|TRBV6-2/TRBV6-3|NA|NA
TGTGCCAGCAGTTCTGCGGGACAGTACTACAATGAGCAGTTCTTC
CASSSAGQYYNEQFF
>14|TRBJ1-1|TRBV27|NA|NA
TGTGCCAGCACTAGGCGGGGGCGCCTTACTGAAGCTTTCTTT
CASTRRGRLTEAFF
>14|TRBJ2-3|TRBV30|NA|NA
TGTGCCTGGAGCGCAACGCTCGGGGCAGATACGCAGTATTTT
CAWSATLGADTQYF
>13|TRBJ1-5|TRBV30|NA|few
TGTGCCTGGAGCGACAGCAAGTATCAGCCCCAGCATTTT
CAWSDSKYQPQHF
>14|TRBJ1-1|TRBV6-5|NA|NA
TGTGCCAGCAGTAGAGCCGGGGGGGGCACTGAAGCTTTCTTT
CASSRAGGGTEAFF
>13|TRBJ2-7|TRBV24-1|NA|few
TGTGCCACCAGTGCTCCGGGATCCTACGAGCAGTACTTC
CATSAPGSYEQYF
>15|TRBJ1-2|TRBV19|TRBD1|NA
TGTGCCAGTGCCCCCGGGACAGGGGGGTATTTTAGCTACACCTTC
CASAPGTGGYFSYTF
>13|TRBJ1-6|TRBV24-1|NA|NA
TGTGCCACCAGCTACAGGGCTAATTCACCCCTCCACTTT
CATSYRANSPLHF
>19|TRBJ1-5|TRBV5-1|NA|NA
TGCGCCAGCAGAAGGCCCAGAGATCGGGAGCCGCACCTTAATCAGCCCCAGCATTTT
CASRRPRDREPHLNQPQHF
>15|TRBJ1-2|TRBV13|NA|NA
TGTGCCAGCAGCCGAATAACCGGGACAACTCATGGCTACACCTTC
CASSRITGTTHGYTF
>11|TRBJ2-1|TRBV9|NA|many
TGTGCCAGCAGCGGAGGCAATGAGCAGTTCTTC
CASSGGNEQFF
>16|TRBJ1-2|TRBV5-1|TRBD1|NA
TGCGCCAGCAGCTTGCGAACCGGGACAGTTAACTATGGCTACACCTTC
CASSLRTGTVNYGYTF
>17|TRBJ1-5|TRBV6-2/TRBV6-3|TRBD1|few
TGTGCCAGCAGTTACTCGAATCCAGGGGGCTGGGGTCAGCCCCAGCATTTT
CASSYSNPGGWGQPQHF
>14|TRBJ1-2|TRBV4-1|NA|NA
TGCGCCAGCAGCCCCTCCCAGGGCTACTATGGCTACACCTTC
CASSPSQGYYGYTF
>14|TRBJ1-6|TRBV27|NA|NA
TGTGCCAGCAGTTTATGGCAGTCTAATTCACCCCTCCACTTT
CASSLWQSNSPLHF
>17|TRBJ1-5|TRBV11-2|TRBD1|NA
TGTGCCAGCAGCTTAGATAGGGGGACAGGGCGGTATCAGCCCCAGCATTTT
CASSLDRGTGRYQPQHF
>13|TRBJ1-2|TRBV5-1|NA|NA
TGCGCCAGCAGCTTAGGGGTAGACTATGGCTACACCTTC
CASSLGVDYGYTF
>13|TRBJ1-2|TRBV5-6|TRBD1|NA
TGTGCCACCAGGGAGGGGACAGACTATGGCTACACCTTC
CATREGTDYGYTF
>14|TRBJ1-5|TRBV18|TRBD1|NA
TGTGCCAGCTCAGCCGGACAGGAGAATCAGCCCCAGCATTTT
CASSAGQENQPQHF
>16|TRBJ2-7|TRBV4-1|NA|NA
TGCGCCAGCAGCCAAGATTGGGCGGCAGGGGGGTTCGAGCAGTACTTC
CASSQDWAAGGFEQYF
>11|TRBJ1-2|TRBV6-2/TRBV6-3|NA|NA
TGTGCCAGCAGTTACTCGAGTGGCTACACCTTC
CASSYSSGYTF